Included here is one T cell receptor beta chain sequence, with context. Its cognate antigen is unknown. The TCR beta cDNA libraries carried unique molecular identifiers. It was from about 0.94 to 9.7 million T cells that approximately 500,000 cDNA molecules came. A single record per CDR3 protein comes from TCRdb applying MiXCR to the PCR reads. The profile shows roughly 430,000 distinct CDR3 sequences, roughly 40% of them singletons. Trimming removed 3 bases from V and 3 bases from J, with 22 bases in between. The CDR3 is 18 amino acids. The V gene's germline CDR1 is KGHDR and CDR2 SFDVKD. The sample is drawn from a study of post-analysis software for immune sequencing data. General study results and limits: Relative to controls, patients with multiple sclerosis showed significantly lower normalized Chao1 diversity. Same-batch samples co-clustered strongly by F measure. Patients showed TRBV5-6, TRBV5-1 and TRBV20-1 among roughly 5 TRBV segments more frequent than in controls.

Material for sequencing was blood. The chain has TRBV24-1 and TRBJ2-5; D is undetermined. This TCR derives from a girl aged 2 to 10 with multiple sclerosis. CDR3 sequence (DNA): TGTGCCACCAGTGATCCCAAGACTCGAGCCCTTAGTAAAGAGACCCAGTACTTC. Its protein is CATSDPKTRALSKETQYF.